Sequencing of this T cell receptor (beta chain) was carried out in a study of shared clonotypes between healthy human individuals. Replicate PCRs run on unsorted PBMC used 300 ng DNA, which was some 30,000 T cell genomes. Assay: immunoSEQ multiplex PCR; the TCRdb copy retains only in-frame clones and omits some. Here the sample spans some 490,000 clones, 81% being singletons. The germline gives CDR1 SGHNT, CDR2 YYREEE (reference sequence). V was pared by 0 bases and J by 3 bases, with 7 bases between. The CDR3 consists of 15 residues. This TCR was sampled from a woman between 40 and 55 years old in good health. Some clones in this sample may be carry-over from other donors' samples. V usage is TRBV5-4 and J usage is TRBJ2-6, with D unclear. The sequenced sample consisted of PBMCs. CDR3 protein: CASSLAAVGANVLTF. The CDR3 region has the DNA TGTGCCAGCAGCTTGGCGGCTGTTGGGGCCAACGTCCTGACTTTC.